These T cell receptor beta chains were read from a single sample in a study of beta chain features in type 1 diabetes. Generated by immunoSEQ multiplex PCR, the TCRdb table keeps only in-frame clones and is missing some. The sample lists tens of thousands of clones; 55% to 75% were seen once. What was sequenced was Tregs from blood. The receptors originated from a man younger than 30 with type 1 diabetes. The CDR3 runs from the conserved cysteine through the conserved F or W. A D gene is named only where the DNA matches it firmly. Size is stated for part of the rows, as once, few or many counts, or as a class when the clone is expanded.

TRBV5-8	TRBJ2-5	NA	NA	TGTGCCAGCAGCTCGGACGGACAACAAGAGACCCAGTACTTC	CASSSDGQQETQYF
TRBV5-1	TRBJ2-1	NA	TRBD1	TGCGCCAGCAGCTTGGTAGGGGGCCTATACAATGAGCAGTTCTTC	CASSLVGGLYNEQFF
TRBV28	TRBJ2-7	NA	NA	TGTGCCAGCAGTTCATGGTACTACGAGCAGTACTTC	CASSSWYYEQYF
TRBV11-2	TRBJ2-1	NA	TRBD1	TGTGCCAGCAGCCCGACAGGGGCCCGATACAATGAGCAGTTCTTC	CASSPTGARYNEQFF
TRBV30	TRBJ1-1	NA	NA	TGTGCCTGGAGCCCCACAGCATCTCCGAACACTGAAGCTTTCTTT	CAWSPTASPNTEAFF
TRBV19	TRBJ1-6	few	NA	TGTGCCAGTAGTAATCCGGGGACAAATTCACCCCTCCACTTT	CASSNPGTNSPLHF
TRBV27	TRBJ2-7	NA	NA	TGTGCCAGCAGTTTAGGAAGGACAGCTTCCTACGAGCAGTACTTC	CASSLGRTASYEQYF
TRBV19	TRBJ2-7	NA	NA	TGTGCCAGTAGGAAAGACGACGGGGTATCCTACGAGCAGTACTTC	CASRKDDGVSYEQYF
TRBV5-1	TRBJ2-5	NA	NA	TGCGCCAGCAGCTCACTAGTCGAGGCGGCGACCCAGTACTTC	CASSSLVEAATQYF
TRBV30	TRBJ2-5	NA	TRBD2	TGTGCCTGGAGTGTACGGCGGCTAGCGGGAGGCGGGCAGACCCAGTACTTC	CAWSVRRLAGGGQTQYF
TRBV6-1	TRBJ2-7	NA	TRBD1	TGTGCCAGCAAGGAGACAGGGTTTAGGAACGAGCAGTACTTC	CASKETGFRNEQYF